This passage covers 14 T cell receptor beta chains from one sample sequenced in a study of shared clonotypes between healthy human individuals. Positively selected for CCR7, the CD45RO-negative cells used as naive CD8 cells excluded terminally differentiated effector memory CD45RA+ cells. The method was immunoSEQ multiplex PCR; TCRdb's version includes in-frame clones alone and lacks a portion of them. Of around 1.9 million clones listed, around 93% are singletons. The sample comprised naive CD8+ T cells from PBMCs. The receptor source for this set is a man between 18 and 29 years old in good health. Some clones in this sample may be carry-over from other donors' samples.

The chain has TRBV7-9 and TRBJ1-2; TRBD1 is a possible D gene (6 bases). The CDR3 runs 13 residues. V lost 5 bases and J lost 7, with 14 bases in between. Germline V gene data show CDR1 as SEHNR and CDR2 as FQNEAQ (reference sequence). CDR3 coding DNA: TGTGCCAGCAGCCCATACGACAGGTTTGGCTACACCTTC. Its translation is CASSPYDRFGYTF.

This chain joins TRBV10-2 and TRBJ1-2; D is perhaps TRBD1 (6 bases). Germline V gene data show CDR1 as WSHSY and CDR2 as SAAADI. The length of the CDR3 is 16 residues. The V and J ends lost 0 bases and 8 bases respectively, with 19 bases between them. This chain's CDR3 is CASSESKFSGEGGYTF. CDR3 DNA sequence: TGCGCCAGCAGTGAGTCGAAGTTTTCAGGGGAAGGCGGCTACACCTTC.

V usage is TRBV11-3 and J usage is TRBJ2-7; TRBD1 might be the D (6 bases). The V and J ends lost 6 bases and 0 bases respectively, with 9 bases between them. Germline V gene sequence: CDR1 SGHNT, CDR2 YENEEA. The CDR3 is 13 residues long. The CDR3 DNA reads TGTGCCAGCAGTTGGGGGCCCTCCTACGAGCAGTACTTC. The encoded protein is CASSWGPSYEQYF.

CDR3 sequence reads: CASRHRGKYQPQHF. Here the CDR3 DNA reads TGTGCCAGCAGGCACAGGGGGAAATATCAGCCCCAGCATTTT. The chain recombines TRBV28 with TRBJ1-5, with 8 nucleotides matching TRBD1. CDR1 and CDR2 from the germline V gene are MDHEN and SYDVKM. The CDR3 sequence is 14 residues long. The V and J ends lost 6 bases and 5 bases, in that order; junction bases with no gene match: 6.

This sequence joins TRBV5-6 and TRBJ2-4; the D is unclear. Germline assignment: CDR1 SGHDT and CDR2 YYEEEE. The CDR3 length is 12 residues. V lost 2 bases, J lost 9 bases, and 9 bases lay in between. CDR3 sequence: CASSLDIRIQYF. The CDR3 DNA reads TGTGCCAGCAGCTTAGACATCCGCATTCAGTACTTC.

This CDR3 is CASREGLRQGLTANTGELFF. The CDR3, as DNA: TGTGCCAGTAGAGAGGGCTTAAGACAGGGACTTACCGCGAACACCGGGGAGCTGTTTTTT. The chain carries TRBV19 and TRBJ2-2; tentatively, D is TRBD1 (7 bases). The V gene's germline CDR1 is LNHDA and CDR2 SQIVND (reference sequence). The CDR3 is 20 residues long. Trimming took off 6 bases at V and 0 bases at J, with 26 bases between the two ends.

The CDR3 DNA reads TGTGCCAGCAGTCCTCGGACTAGCGGGAGGGTGGGGACCGGGGAGCTGTTTTTT. Translated: CASSPRTSGRVGTGELFF. V usage is TRBV28 and J usage is TRBJ2-2; 15 bases fit TRBD2. J lost 5 bases, V lost 5 bases, and 9 bases had no gene match. The CDR3 consists of 18 residues. Germline V CDR1 and CDR2: MDHEN, SYDVKM.

V gene TRBV7-2 combines with J gene TRBJ1-2; maybe TRBD1 (5 bases). This CDR3 has 13 amino acids. V was trimmed by 5 bases and J by 4 bases, leaving 11 bases between them. Germline values: CDR1 SGHTA, CDR2 FQGNSA. CDR3 DNA: TGTGCCAGCAGCCCCGGGACGGGCTATGGCTACACCTTC. Residues: CASSPGTGYGYTF.

The genes are TRBV7-8 and TRBJ1-2; 7 bases align to TRBD1. Germline CDR1 reads SGHVS; CDR2 reads FQNEAQ. This CDR3 spans 15 amino acids. Trimming at V came to 5 bases and at J to 0 bases, leaving 6 bases not matched to a gene. CDR3 sequence reads: CASSPPGQSNYGYTF. For the CDR3, the DNA is TGTGCCAGCAGCCCACCGGGACAGTCTAACTATGGCTACACCTTC.

V gene TRBV7-2 combines with J gene TRBJ2-1; 8 bases align to TRBD1. The length of the CDR3 is 15 residues. Per germline, CDR1 SGHTA and CDR2 FQGNSA. The V segment lost 5 bases and the J segment 3 bases; nucleotides outside the gene matches: 6. This chain's CDR3 is CASSLRTGIYNEQFF. In DNA, the CDR3 is TGTGCCAGCAGCCTACGGACAGGGATCTACAATGAGCAGTTCTTC.

The V gene is TRBV4-1, the J gene TRBJ2-7; 8 nucleotides align to TRBD1. With V trimmed by 4 bases and J by 3 bases, 14 bases remained unmatched. The CDR3 is 17 residues long. Germline V gene data show CDR1 as MGHRA and CDR2 as YSYEKL. CDR3 in DNA: TGCGCCAGCAGCCCCGGACAGGGTCTCGGACTAAGCTACGAGCAGTACTTC. Translating gives CASSPGQGLGLSYEQYF.

The CDR3 reads CASSQDSNRDNYNEQFF. The CDR3 DNA sequence: TGCGCCAGCAGCCAGGATTCGAACAGGGATAACTACAATGAGCAGTTCTTC. V gene TRBV4-3 combines with J gene TRBJ2-1; possibly TRBD1 for D (6 bases). The CDR3 sequence is 17 residues long. V lost 3 bases and J 3 bases, leaving 18 bases between the germline ends. Germline V gene sequence: CDR1 LGHNA, CDR2 YSLEER.

The V call is TRBV11-2, the J call TRBJ2-2; D gene unclear. CDR3 size: 12 residues. V was cut by 5 bases and J by 4 bases, with 5 bases left in between. Looked up from germline, CDR1 is SGHAT and CDR2 is FQNNGV. The CDR3: CASSQLTGELFF. CDR3 nucleotide sequence: TGTGCCAGCAGCCAACTCACCGGGGAGCTGTTTTTT.

The chain uses TRBV28 and TRBJ2-5; 10 nucleotides align to TRBD2. Per the germline V gene, CDR1 is MDHEN and CDR2 is SYDVKM. V trimming: 5 bases; J trimming: 2 bases; junction bases outside the gene matches: 8. The CDR3 runs to 16 residues. CDR3 loop: CASSRLAGEGQETQYF. The CDR3 bases are TGTGCCAGCAGTCGCCTAGCGGGAGAGGGTCAAGAGACCCAGTACTTC.